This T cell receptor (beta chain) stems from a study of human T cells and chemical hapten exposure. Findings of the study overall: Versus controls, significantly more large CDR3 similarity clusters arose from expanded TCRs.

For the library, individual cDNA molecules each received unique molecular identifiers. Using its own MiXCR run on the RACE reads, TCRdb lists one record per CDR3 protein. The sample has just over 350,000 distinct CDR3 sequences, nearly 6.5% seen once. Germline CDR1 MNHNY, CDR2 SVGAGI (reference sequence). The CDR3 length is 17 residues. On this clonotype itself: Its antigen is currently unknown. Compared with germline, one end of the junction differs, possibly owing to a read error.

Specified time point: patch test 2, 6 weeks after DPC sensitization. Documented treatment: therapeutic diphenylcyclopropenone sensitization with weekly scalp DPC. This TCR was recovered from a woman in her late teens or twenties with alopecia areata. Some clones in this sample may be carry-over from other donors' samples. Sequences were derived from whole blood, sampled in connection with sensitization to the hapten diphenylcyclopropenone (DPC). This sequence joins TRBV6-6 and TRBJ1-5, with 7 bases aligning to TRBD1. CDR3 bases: TGTGCCAGCAGCTCCGGACAGGCTCGAGGGAGCAATCAGCACCAGCATTTT. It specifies CASSSGQARGSNQHQHF.